A selection of T cell receptor beta chains follows, all from one sample in a study of T cells expressing NK-cell markers. TCRdb re-called the 5' RACE reads and gives one entry per CDR3 protein, without DNA. Here the sample table reports around 260,000 distinct CDR3 sequences. The sequenced sample was blood T cells: a sorted CD56 or NKG2C T cell subset, CD4+ or CD8+ T cells, or bulk PBMC T cells (not recorded which). Every receptor here comes from a woman aged 18-69 years in good health. CDR3s include the opening cysteine and the closing phenylalanine or tryptophan.

v_call,j_call,cdr3_aa
TRBV20-1,TRBJ1-4,CSARGGDRTNEKLFF
TRBV20-1,TRBJ1-2,CSGGAGYPSYYGYTF
TRBV7-4,TRBJ2-1,CASSLPNRTSGVIRSSYNEQFF
TRBV20-1,TRBJ2-5,CSASSDRDQETQYF
TRBV5-1,TRBJ2-3,CASSFSAKNTDTQYF
TRBV7-2,TRBJ2-3,CASSFGYGVDTQYF
TRBV4-1,TRBJ1-3,CASSQPAPRSGNTIYF
TRBV20-1,TRBJ1-1,CSALPGPVNTEAFF
TRBV6-2/TRBV6-3,TRBJ2-3,CASSYSRVVDTQYF
TRBV18,TRBJ2-7,CASSLAGTAFDSYEQYF
TRBV5-6,TRBJ2-1,CASSHGPSGARNEQFF
TRBV3-1,TRBJ2-1,CASSQDLGLAGGFSEQFF
TRBV15,TRBJ2-3,CATSTRITADTQYF
TRBV12-3/TRBV12-4,TRBJ2-3,CASSPEYTTSTDTQYF
TRBV20-1,TRBJ2-5,CSAEWTDKETQYF
TRBV5-4,TRBJ1-3,CASSLTGTNYGNTIYF
TRBV12-3/TRBV12-4,TRBJ2-1,CASSFAGDERSSYNEQFF
TRBV20-1,TRBJ2-7,CSAPLAGGIYEQYF
TRBV15,TRBJ2-2,CATSRGGSGATGELFF
TRBV5-1,TRBJ2-3,CASSWVGGTDTQYF
TRBV18,TRBJ1-6,CASSLGTGDNSPLHF
TRBV5-1,TRBJ2-2,CASSPSGQENTGELFF
TRBV14,TRBJ1-3,CASSQILQGNTIYF
TRBV4-3,TRBJ2-7,CASSQVTGHNYEQYF
TRBV2,TRBJ2-1,CASSERGLAAGVEQFF
TRBV27,TRBJ1-2,CASSLDRQGNGYTF
TRBV9,TRBJ2-4,CASSVEGQSIQYF
TRBV3-1,TRBJ2-1,CASSIETSFNEQFF
TRBV11-3,TRBJ2-1,CASSPGLAGWDEQFF
TRBV4-2,TRBJ1-4,CASSQDRLIPGKLFF
TRBV18,TRBJ2-1,CASSPVIAVNRGYEQFF
TRBV20-1,TRBJ2-4,CSATVIRTSGSSKNIQYF
TRBV19,TRBJ2-1,CASSTEDRSYNEQFF
TRBV5-1,TRBJ2-7,CASSITSYEQYF
TRBV5-8,TRBJ2-5,CASSLARGGLDGETQYF
TRBV6-1,TRBJ2-3,CASSRLTSVGTDTQYF
TRBV5-6,TRBJ1-5,CASSIQGVRQPQHF
TRBV5-6,TRBJ1-6,CASSGEGGSPPLHF
TRBV5-1,TRBJ2-2,CASSLETGDTGELFF
TRBV5-1,TRBJ2-3,CASRSISSTDTQYF
TRBV20-1,TRBJ2-5,CSARVGDHLETQYF
TRBV29-1,TRBJ2-7,CSVGGSGNYEQYF
TRBV28,TRBJ2-7,CATLAGGPYEQYF
TRBV7-2,TRBJ1-2,CASSQSGTGGGYGYTF
TRBV4-3,TRBJ2-4,CASSRRQGNDIQYF
TRBV9,TRBJ2-2,CASRGGTGGTGELFF
TRBV5-1,TRBJ1-1,CASSAGQGRNTEAFF
TRBV10-3,TRBJ2-3,CAISPVGSRPGTDTQYF
TRBV28,TRBJ1-1,CASSLFVGQNTEAFF
TRBV20-1,TRBJ1-1,CSASRVYTEAFF
TRBV7-9,TRBJ1-2,CASILGGSGGGYTF
TRBV12-3/TRBV12-4,TRBJ1-2,CASSSFRPAYGYTF
TRBV27,TRBJ2-3,CASSSRRGTDTQYF
TRBV29-1,TRBJ1-2,CSGNREIGDGYTF